This T cell receptor beta chain was captured by sequencing in a study of shared clonotypes between healthy human individuals. This CDR3 spans 18 amino acids. V shed 4 bases, J shed 7 bases, and the junction held 13 bases outside the gene matches. Germline V gene lookup returns CDR1 SGHNT and CDR2 YYREEE (reference sequence). Measured with immunoSEQ multiplex PCR; TCRdb has only the in-frame clones, and not every one. The sample carries roughly 76,000 clones, 60% to 65% recorded once. The sample comprised memory CD8+ T cells sorted from blood. Stated subset: CD45RO+ cells pooled with CCR7-negative TemRA cells. This receptor was obtained from a man in his thirties or forties in good health. This chain connects TRBV5-4 to TRBJ2-1; 14 bases are a match to TRBD2. The DNA of the CDR3 is TGTGCCAGCAGCGGGACTAGCGGGAGTGGGCCAATAGGTAATGAGCAGTTCTTC. Translating it yields CASSGTSGSGPIGNEQFF.